This T cell receptor beta chain was obtained from a study of blood T cell repertoires in COVID-19. The overall study: The analysed material was cDNA or gDNA that came from T cells, B-cell-depleted T cells, or PBMCs.

Using immunoSEQ multiplex PCR, the repertoire was profiled, and TCRdb retains in-frame clones only, with some absent. The sample has around 250,000 clones, approximately 90% seen once. CDR3 length equals 15 residues. The germline V gene encodes CDR1 LGHNA and CDR2 YNFKEQ. With 0 bases removed from V and 7 bases from J, the gap between germline ends came to 14 bases. V and J are TRBV4-2 and TRBJ2-3, with D perhaps TRBD1 (5 bases). The sequence was obtained from a man aged 18 to 30 with active or convalescent COVID-19. Specimen: peripheral blood. As DNA, the CDR3 is TGTGCCAGCAGCCAAGACCTGGGGCGTGGACATACGCAGTATTTT. This gives the protein CASSQDLGRGHTQYF.